The 24 T cell receptor beta chains given below trace back to one sample, sequenced in a study of T cell responses to AZD1222 COVID-19 vaccine. Here immunoSEQ multiplex PCR was the method, and the copy in TCRdb shows in-frame clones only, minus some. The table has some 83,000 clones, about 82% seen once. The sample here was peripheral blood, taken on day 0 of AZD1222 vaccination. These receptors were collected from an adult in good health.

This rearrangement joins TRBV28 to TRBJ1-5, with unresolved D. Trimming stripped 3 bases from V and 2 bases from J, with 11 bases between. From germline, CDR1 is MDHEN and CDR2 SYDVKM. The CDR3 runs to 15 residues. Here the CDR3 DNA reads TGTGCCAGCAGTTTTTCGACCGGGGGCAATCAGCCCCAGCATTTT. Translated: CASSFSTGGNQPQHF.

V and J are TRBV7-3 and TRBJ2-1; 7 bases agree with TRBD2. The germline gives CDR1 SGHTA, CDR2 FQGTGA. J gave up 7 bases and V 4 bases, and 7 bases lay outside the gene matches. The CDR3 length is 14 residues. The CDR3 loop reads CASSSPHSGNEQFF. CDR3 nucleotides: TGTGCCAGCAGCTCCCCTCATAGCGGGAATGAGCAGTTCTTC. The full variable domain, rest sourced from reference TRBV7-3 and TRBJ2-1, is GAGVSQTPSNKVTEKGKYVELRCDPISGHTALYWYRQSLGQGPEFLIYFQGTGAADDSGLPNDRFFAVRPEGSVSTLKIQRTERGDSAVYLCASSSPHSGNEQFFGPGTRLTVL.

The chain links TRBV30 to TRBJ1-1, with a weak D call TRBD1 (5 bases). This CDR3 spans 13 amino acids. Trimming removed 2 bases from V and 5 bases from J, with 12 bases in between. In germline, CDR1 is GTSNPN, CDR2 SVGIG (reference sequence). Here the CDR3 reads CAWSSRWGTEAFF. The CDR3 DNA sequence: TGTGCCTGGAGTAGTAGATGGGGGACTGAAGCTTTCTTT.

The rearrangement uses TRBV12-3 or TRBV12-4 and TRBJ2-5; the match to TRBD2 covers 7 bases. The CDR3 is made up of 13 amino acids. V shed 3 bases, J shed 5 bases, and the junction held 3 bases outside the gene matches. The CDR3 region is CASSFVGGETQYF. CDR3 nucleotide sequence: TGTGCCAGCAGTTTCGTGGGGGGGGAGACCCAGTACTTC.

This clone was counted only a few times. The J gene is TRBJ2-3, the V gene TRBV27; no clear D gene. Germline CDR1 reads MNHEY; CDR2 reads SMNVEV (reference sequence). This CDR3 contains 13 residues. V was pared by 4 bases and J by 2 bases, with 7 bases between. CDR3 residues: CASSYAVTDTQYF. CDR3 nucleotide sequence: TGTGCCAGCAGTTATGCGGTCACAGATACGCAGTATTTT.

This chain links TRBV7-2 with TRBJ2-7; TRBD1 might be the D (6 bases). The CDR3 spans 14 residues. V was pared by 1 base and J by 2 bases, with 9 bases between. Looked up from germline, CDR1 is SGHTA and CDR2 is FQGNSA. The CDR3 DNA is TGTGCCAGCAGCTTAGACAGGGTTGCCTACGAGCAGTACTTC. It is translated as CASSLDRVAYEQYF.

This chain uses TRBV6-1 with TRBJ1-1; D ambiguous. CDR1 and CDR2 from the germline V gene are MNHNS and SASEGT. Trimming cost V 2 bases and J 1 base, with 8 bases left between them. The CDR3 is 14 residues long. The CDR3 reads CASSERSRNTEAFF. The CDR3 coding sequence is TGTGCCAGCAGTGAACGGTCCAGGAACACTGAAGCTTTCTTT.

The chain combines TRBV9 with TRBJ2-3, with D perhaps given as TRBD1 or TRBD2 (5 bases each). Trimming shortened V by 4 bases and J by 2 bases, and 14 bases separated the two germline ends. Germline V lookup: CDR1 SGDLS, CDR2 YYNGEE. This CDR3 region has 15 residues. In nucleotides, the CDR3 is TGTGCCAGCAGCCCTGAGGGGCAGAACACAGATACGCAGTATTTT. Protein sequence: CASSPEGQNTDTQYF.

In its sample, this clone was seen a few times. V is TRBV9 and J is TRBJ1-1; 8 nucleotides line up with TRBD1. The germline CDR1 and CDR2 sequences are SGDLS and YYNGEE. The CDR3 length is 15 residues. Trimming cost V 0 bases and J 6 bases; bases outside gene matches: 7. CDR3 DNA: TGTGCCAGCAGCGTAGGCCACCAGGGGGCATCTGAAGCTTTCTTT. This gives the protein CASSVGHQGASEAFF.

The chain uses TRBV29-1 and TRBJ2-1, with 10 bases that match TRBD1. V dropped 4 bases and J dropped 8; count of bases not matched to a gene: 8. The CDR3 consists of 14 residues. Germline CDR1 is SQVTM and CDR2 is ANQGSEA. This chain's CDR3 is CSVGWDRGRDEQFF. The CDR3 nucleotides are TGCAGCGTTGGATGGGACAGGGGAAGGGATGAGCAGTTCTTC.

The gene calls are TRBV28 and TRBJ1-1, with D perhaps matching TRBD1 (5 bases). Trimming took 7 bases from V and 0 from J, leaving 21 bases between them. Germline loops: CDR1 MDHEN, CDR2 SYDVKM. This CDR3 comprises 17 residues. The CDR3 DNA sequence: TGTGCCAGCATTTCATCAATGGGGCGTTCCATGAACACTGAAGCTTTCTTT. This translates into CASISSMGRSMNTEAFF.

This sequence joins TRBV30 and TRBJ1-1; TRBD1 is a possible D gene (5 bases). The CDR3 is made up of 17 amino acids. V shed 0 bases and J shed 0 bases, with 17 bases lying between them. Germline CDR1 and CDR2: GTSNPN and SVGIG (reference sequence). The CDR3 DNA sequence: TGTGCCTGGAGTGTACCTCGGGGCAGGGCAGTGAACACTGAAGCTTTCTTT. Its translation: CAWSVPRGRAVNTEAFF.

This chain links TRBV27 with TRBJ1-4; no clear D. Germline V gene sequence: CDR1 MNHEY, CDR2 SMNVEV (reference sequence). The CDR3 runs to 15 residues. V was trimmed by 8 bases and J by 2 bases, leaving 15 bases between them. The CDR3 is CASPQFRRTNEKLFF. The CDR3 nucleotides read TGTGCCAGCCCCCAATTTCGACGGACTAATGAAAAACTGTTTTTT.

The chain employs TRBV24-1 and TRBJ2-2, with 11 bases that match TRBD2. The V segment lost 3 bases and the J segment 4 bases; nucleotides outside the gene matches: 6. The CDR3 spans 17 residues. Germline CDR1 KGHDR, CDR2 SFDVKD. CDR3 sequence (DNA): TGTGCCACCAGTGATCCTACTAGCGGGAGTGGCACCGGGGAGCTGTTTTTT. Translated: CATSDPTSGSGTGELFF.

This chain connects TRBV28 to TRBJ2-5; D is uncertain. The CDR3 is made up of 14 amino acids. Per the germline V gene, CDR1 is MDHEN and CDR2 is SYDVKM. The V end lost 3 bases, the J end lost 5 bases, and 13 bases lay between the germline ends. The CDR3 spells CASSFLQAVETQYF. The DNA for the CDR3 is TGTGCCAGCAGTTTTCTCCAGGCTGTGGAGACCCAGTACTTC.

The sample holds one count of this clone. The V and J genes are TRBV2 and TRBJ1-1; 7 nucleotides align to TRBD1. Germline trimming cut 6 bases from V and 1 base from J; bases unmatched to any gene: 2. The CDR3 runs to 13 residues. Germline lookup yields CDR1 SNHLY and CDR2 FYNNEI. CDR3 in amino acids: CASRGQQNTEAFF. The CDR3 coding sequence is TGTGCCAGCAGGGGACAGCAGAACACTGAAGCTTTCTTT.

This sequence joins TRBV6-5 and TRBJ1-1; no clear D gene. The CDR3 extends over 13 amino acids. Germline V gene data show CDR1 as MNHEY and CDR2 as SVGAGI. V was clipped by 6 bases and J by 4 bases, with 12 bases between them. The CDR3 sequence is CASRDLLRTEAFF. As DNA, the CDR3 is TGTGCCAGCAGGGACTTACTGCGCACTGAAGCTTTCTTT.

The chain couples TRBV27 to TRBJ2-2, with D perhaps being TRBD1 or TRBD2 (5 bases each). This CDR3 has 16 residues. V was trimmed by 5 bases and J by 1 base, leaving 14 bases between them. CDR1 is MNHEY and CDR2 is SMNVEV in the germline V gene (reference sequence). CDR3 sequence reads: CASSLGVGGNTGELFF. CDR3 nucleotide sequence: TGTGCCAGCAGTCTCGGGGTTGGGGGGAACACCGGGGAGCTGTTTTTT.

This chain joins TRBV23-1 and TRBJ1-6; no definite D call. TRBV23-1 qualifies as an ORF whose function is uncertain. V dropped 4 bases and J dropped 11 bases, with 15 bases sitting between them. This CDR3 contains 14 residues. DNA for the CDR3: TGCGCCAGCAGTCTCCTACGACTGATTCCACCCCTCCACTTT. This translates into CASSLLRLIPPLHF.

This clone was counted once. This chain links TRBV7-2 with TRBJ2-1; tentative D call: TRBD2 (6 bases). The CDR3 is made up of 15 amino acids. Germline loops: CDR1 SGHTA, CDR2 FQGNSA. Between the trimmed V and J ends, which lost 4 bases and 4 bases, there was a span of 14 bases. CDR3 loop: CASSYAGSSYNEQFF. The CDR3 DNA reads TGTGCCAGCAGCTACGCGGGGAGTTCGTACAATGAGCAGTTCTTC.

The rearrangement joins TRBV5-4 to TRBJ1-2; D might be TRBD1 (6 bases). Germline-derived CDR1 and CDR2 are SGHNT and YYREEE (reference sequence). The CDR3 length is 13 residues. V shed 2 bases and J shed 8 bases, with 13 bases lying between them. The DNA of the CDR3 is TGTGCCAGCAGCTTAAATTCAAGGGGGGGCTACACCTTC. Protein product: CASSLNSRGGYTF. Using reference TRBV5-4 and TRBJ1-2 for the parts outside the CDR3, the full variable domain is ETGVTQSPTHLIKTRGQQVTLRCSSQSGHNTVSWYQQALGQGPQFIFQYYREEENGRGNFPPRFSGLQFPNYSSELNVNALELDDSALYLCASSLNSRGGYTFGSGTRLTVV.

The table lists this clone with a count of one. The chain couples TRBV10-1 to TRBJ2-3, with unresolved D. The length of the CDR3 is 13 residues. The germline V gene encodes CDR1 WNHNN and CDR2 SYGVQD (reference sequence). Trimming pared 6 bases from V and 2 bases from J, leaving 9 bases between. CDR3 region: CASRKDPTDTQYF. CDR3 sequence (DNA): TGCGCCAGCAGAAAAGACCCCACAGATACGCAGTATTTT.

Here the CDR3 reads CSAQENRDGYTF. DNA for the CDR3: TGCAGCGCCCAAGAAAACAGGGACGGCTACACCTTC. The rearrangement uses TRBV29-1 and TRBJ1-2, with D possibly being TRBD1 (6 bases). The ends were cut back, 7 bases at V and 8 bases at J, with 17 bases in the middle. Germline-derived CDR1 and CDR2 are SQVTM and ANQGSEA. This CDR3 comprises 12 residues.

The rearrangement uses TRBV7-8 and TRBJ1-2; possibly TRBD1 for D (5 bases). Germline CDR1 SGHVS, CDR2 FQNEAQ. The CDR3 consists of 18 residues. The germline V and J ends were trimmed by 1 base and 0 bases, with 18 bases remaining between them. For the CDR3, the DNA is TGTGCCAGCAGCTTAGGAAACAGGCAGCCACTTCCTAACTATGGCTACACCTTC. Translation gives CASSLGNRQPLPNYGYTF.